This is a list of T cell receptor beta chains from one sample in a study of T cell changes during pregnancy in multiple sclerosis. The data were produced by immunoSEQ multiplex PCR, yet TCRdb's version contains in-frame clones alone and is incomplete. This sample yields about 68,000 clones, of which 91% are seen a single time; around 0.89% belongs to the top ten. This specimen consisted of peripheral blood, obtained in the second trimester of pregnancy. These receptors were taken from a female donor with multiple sclerosis, enrolled in a pregnancy study. CDR3s include the opening cysteine and the closing phenylalanine or tryptophan. D genes are given only for firm matches. Some rows have no size entry. The others give once, few or many, or a class for an expanded clone.

TRBJ2-7 - TRBV7-6 TRBD2 TGTGCCAGGCCGGGGGGAACGCGGGCGGAGCTAAGCCACGAGCAGTACTTC CARPGGTRAELSHEQYF
TRBJ1-1 few TRBV30 TRBD1 TGTGCCTGGAGTGACGACAGGGGGCAGGTCACTGAAGCTTTCTTT CAWSDDRGQVTEAFF
TRBJ2-5 - TRBV6-5 TRBD1 TGTGCCAGCAGTTACTCCCGGAGGACAGGGATAGAGACCCAGTACTTC CASSYSRRTGIETQYF
TRBJ2-7 - TRBV30 - TGTGCCCTAAGTAGTCTGTCCTACGAGCAGTACTTC CALSSLSYEQYF
TRBJ1-1 - TRBV5-1 TRBD1 TGCGCCAGCAGCTCAGGGGGCGCGGACACTGAAGCTTTCTTT CASSSGGADTEAFF
TRBJ1-2 - TRBV4-3 - TGCGCCAGCAGCCAAGATGGGGGCCTCACTAACTATGGCTACACCTTC CASSQDGGLTNYGYTF
TRBJ2-7 - TRBV14 - TGTGCCAGCAGCCAAGAGGGGGGTTCTTGGTCCTACGAGCAGTACTTC CASSQEGGSWSYEQYF
TRBJ2-7 - TRBV7-9 - TGTGCCAGCAGCTTGAGGGAACGCTACGAGCAGTACTTC CASSLRERYEQYF
TRBJ2-6 once TRBV7-2 TRBD1 TGTGCCAGCAGTATAACAGGGGCTCTGGGGGCCAACGTCCTGACTTTC CASSITGALGANVLTF
TRBJ1-5 - TRBV7-2 - TGTGCCAGCAGCTCGAGACACGGGAGGAATCAGCCCCAGCATTTT CASSSRHGRNQPQHF
TRBJ1-5 - TRBV19 TRBD1 TGTGCCAGTAGTTCCCTGGACAGGGGGTTCTTCCAGCCCCAGCATTTT CASSSLDRGFFQPQHF
TRBJ2-5 - TRBV25-1 - TGTGCCAGCAGTGAATCCCCAAACAGGGCCCAGTACTTC CASSESPNRAQYF
TRBJ1-1 - TRBV1 - TGCACCACCAAAGCGGGGCCTGAAGCTTTCTTT CTTKAGPEAFF
TRBJ2-3 - TRBV27 - TGTGCCAGCAGTTTCGGTGGAGGGTTTACAGATACGCAGTATTTT CASSFGGGFTDTQYF
TRBJ2-5 - TRBV7-3 - TGTGCCAGCAGCTTACAGGGGAACGTAAGAGAGACCCAGTACTTC CASSLQGNVRETQYF
TRBJ1-1 - TRBV29-1 TRBD1 TGCAGCGTTGTAGTACAGGGGGTGAACACTGAAGCTTTCTTT CSVVVQGVNTEAFF
TRBJ2-7 - TRBV2 TRBD2 TGTGCCAGCAGTGAAGCGCGGAGGGCGGGGGGGGCTTCAATTAGATCCTACGAGCAGTACTTC CASSEARRAGGASIRSYEQYF
TRBJ2-1 - TRBV2 TRBD2 TGTGCCAGCAGTGCCCAGCGGGGGGGCTTCTTTGTGCAGTTCTTC CASSAQRGGFFVQFF
TRBJ1-2 - TRBV6-5 - TGTGCCAGCAGTTACTCGACAGGCCTGGGCTATGGCTACACCTTC CASSYSTGLGYGYTF
TRBJ2-7 - TRBV2 - TGTGCCAGCAAACGGGGATACGAGCAGTACTTC CASKRGYEQYF
TRBJ2-3 - TRBV6-1 TRBD1 TGTGCCAGCAGTGTACAGGGGGTCGTGACAGATACGCAGTATTTT CASSVQGVVTDTQYF
TRBJ2-7 - TRBV5-5 - TGTGCCAGCAGCTTGGCAGGGTTTGTACCCTACGAGCAGTACTTC CASSLAGFVPYEQYF
TRBJ2-4 - TRBV4-1 - TGCGCCAGCAGCCAAGGAGGCAAAAACATTCAGTACTTC CASSQGGKNIQYF
TRBJ1-2 once TRBV5-5 TRBD1 TGTGCCAGCAGTTACAAAGGTCCAGGGGGCAACTATGGCTACACCTTC CASSYKGPGGNYGYTF
TRBJ1-2 - TRBV6-5 TRBD1 TGTGCCAGCAGTATACAGGGGTCTTCGGGCTACACCTTC CASSIQGSSGYTF
TRBJ1-1 - TRBV4-2 TRBD1 TGTGCCAGCAGCCAAGGAGGGGACAGGGAAGGGACTGAAGCTTTCTTT CASSQGGDREGTEAFF
TRBJ1-2 - TRBV5-1 TRBD1 TGCGCCAGCAGCTCAGGGGGGCCAGACTATGGCTACACCTTC CASSSGGPDYGYTF
TRBJ2-2 - TRBV7-2 - TGTGCCAGCAGCCCCACTCTGAACACCGGGGAGCTGTTTTTT CASSPTLNTGELFF
TRBJ2-2 - TRBV11-2 - TGTGCCAGCAGCTTCGCAGGGGCGAACACGAACACCGGGGAGCTGTTTTTT CASSFAGANTNTGELFF
TRBJ2-5 - TRBV5-4 TRBD1 TGTGCCAGCAGCAGGGACAGGGGTGACAAGGGAGAGACCCAGTACTTC CASSRDRGDKGETQYF
TRBJ1-2 - TRBV6-1 TRBD1 TGTGCCAGCAGGGACTCAGGGGGCGCCTATGGCTACACCTTC CASRDSGGAYGYTF
TRBJ2-2 - TRBV2 - TGTGCCAGCAGTGTCCGGTACCCCCCGAACACCGGGGAGCTGTTTTTT CASSVRYPPNTGELFF
TRBJ1-1 few TRBV10-3 TRBD1 TGTGCCATCAGTGAGTGGGACAGGGGCGAGGACACTGAAGCTTTCTTT CAISEWDRGEDTEAFF
TRBJ2-7 - TRBV19 - TGTGCCAGTAGTCCCCACCGGGACACCTCCTACGAGCAGTACTTC CASSPHRDTSYEQYF
TRBJ2-1 - TRBV27 - TGTGCCAGCAGTTCCCACCACTGGACAGCTCTTACAGATGAGCAGTTCTTC CASSSHHWTALTDEQFF
TRBJ2-2 - TRBV5-4 TRBD2 TGTGCCAGCAGCTTATTGTCGCTAGGGCGGGGGGCCAACACCGGGGAGCTGTTTTTT CASSLLSLGRGANTGELFF
TRBJ1-6 - TRBV9 TRBD1 TGTGCCAGCAGCGAGACAGGGCTTAATAATTCACCCCTCCACTTT CASSETGLNNSPLHF
TRBJ1-1 few TRBV30 - TGTGCTTCGACGCGGGGGGCTGAAGCTTTCTTT CASTRGAEAFF
TRBJ2-3 - TRBV10-3 TRBD2 TGTGCCTCCCGGGGGGGGGTGGTCGATACGCAGTATTTT CASRGGVVDTQYF
TRBJ2-3 once TRBV6-4 TRBD2 TGTGCCAGCAGTCTCCATAGCGGGGGGAACACAGATACGCAGTATTTT CASSLHSGGNTDTQYF
TRBJ2-2 - TRBV19 TRBD1 TGTGCCAGTTCGAGACAGGGGTCCAACACCGGGGAGCTGTTTTTT CASSRQGSNTGELFF
TRBJ1-1 - TRBV30 - TGTGCCTGTCGAGAAATGAACACTGAAGCTTTCTTT CACREMNTEAFF
TRBJ2-5 - TRBV18 TRBD1 TGTGCCAGCTCCCCCGGACAGGGAGAGACCCAGTACTTC CASSPGQGETQYF
TRBJ2-1 - TRBV27 TRBD2 TGTGCCAGCAGTTATTCGCGGGGGATTGGTGAGCAGTTCTTC CASSYSRGIGEQFF
TRBJ2-2 - TRBV19 TRBD1 TGTGCCAGTAGTAGCGGACAGGGGGTCACCGGGGAGCTGTTTTTT CASSSGQGVTGELFF
TRBJ2-1 - TRBV19 TRBD2 TGTGCCAGTAGTATTGTGGCGGGGGGGCCCTCGGAGCAGTTCTTC CASSIVAGGPSEQFF
TRBJ2-7 - TRBV29-1 - TGCAGCGTTGCCGGCGGGGCAGGAACCTACGAGCAGTACTTC CSVAGGAGTYEQYF
TRBJ2-7 - TRBV29-1 TRBD2 TGCAGCGTGGGACTAGCGGGGGGCTCCTACGAGCAGTACTTC CSVGLAGGSYEQYF
TRBJ1-5 - TRBV6-1 - TGTGCCAGCAGACAGACACATAGCAATCAGCCCCAGCATTTT CASRQTHSNQPQHF
TRBJ1-1 - TRBV30 - TGTGCCCGTTCCCGGGACACCTTAGCGAACACTGAAGCTTTCTTT CARSRDTLANTEAFF
TRBJ2-7 - TRBV25-1 TRBD2 TGTGCCAGCAGGGGGACTAGCGGGGTCTCCTACGAGCAGTACTTC CASRGTSGVSYEQYF
TRBJ1-1 - TRBV9 TRBD1 TGTGCCAGCAGCGTAGATGGACAGGTGAACACTGAAGCTTTCTTT CASSVDGQVNTEAFF